Below, 23 T cell receptor beta chains from the same sample are listed, as sequenced in a study of cytomegalovirus exposure and HLA in healthy donors. Libraries were prepared by immunoSEQ multiplex PCR; TCRdb keeps only in-frame clonotypes and omits some of them. This table has 160,000 or so clones, around nine tenths appearing once. The sample was PBMCs. These receptors were collected from a woman aged 25 to 39 in good health and CMV-seronegative.

This chain joins TRBV2 and TRBJ1-3; D is ambiguous. Trimming took 3 bases from V and 8 from J, leaving 17 bases between them. The CDR3 covers 15 residues. Germline-derived CDR1 and CDR2 are SNHLY and FYNNEI. CDR3 DNA: TGTGCCAGCAGTGAGAGCCCAAGAAGAGCGGACACCATATATTTT. This gives the protein CASSESPRRADTIYF.

This chain joins TRBV5-1 and TRBJ1-1; 9 bases match TRBD1. Per the germline V gene, CDR1 is SGHRS and CDR2 is YFSETQ. The CDR3 runs 16 residues. Trimming took 2 bases from V and 0 from J; bases not matched to a gene: 5. The CDR3 coding sequence is TGCGCCAGCAGCTTCGGGACAGGGTCAATGAACACTGAAGCTTTCTTT. It translates to CASSFGTGSMNTEAFF.

V and J are TRBV5-1 and TRBJ2-5; 7 bases are shared with TRBD1. The length of the CDR3 is 15 residues. The J segment lost 3 bases and the V segment lost 3 bases, leaving 8 bases of the junction unmatched. Per germline, CDR1 SGHRS and CDR2 YFSETQ. CDR3: CASSWVTGREETQYF. The CDR3 coding sequence is TGCGCCAGCAGCTGGGTGACAGGGCGGGAAGAGACCCAGTACTTC.

This rearrangement joins TRBV7-9 to TRBJ2-7; 8 nucleotides match TRBD1. CDR1 and CDR2 (germline): SEHNR, FQNEAQ (reference sequence). This CDR3 region has 15 residues. V lost 2 bases, J lost 2 bases, and 5 bases stayed unmatched. CDR3 loop: CASSLFGDRPYEQYF. The DNA for the CDR3 is TGTGCCAGCAGCTTATTCGGGGACAGGCCCTACGAGCAGTACTTC.

V usage is TRBV7-9 and J usage is TRBJ2-7; the D gene is possibly TRBD2 (6 bases). Trimming removed 2 bases at V and 5 bases at J, with 16 bases between. The CDR3 sequence is 15 residues long. Germline V CDR1 and CDR2: SEHNR, FQNEAQ (reference sequence). The chain's CDR3 is CASSLSWAGRDEQYF. The CDR3 region has the DNA TGTGCCAGCAGCTTATCCTGGGCGGGGCGGGACGAGCAGTACTTC.

The rearrangement links TRBV6-1 to TRBJ1-6, with 10 nucleotides matching TRBD1. The CDR3 sequence is 15 residues long. Per germline, CDR1 MNHNS and CDR2 SASEGT. The J segment lost 10 bases and the V segment lost 1 base, leaving 4 bases of the junction unmatched. The CDR3 DNA reads as TGTGCCAGCAGTGAAGGGACAGGGGGAGGCTCACCCCTCCACTTT. Amino acid sequence: CASSEGTGGGSPLHF.

This chain's CDR3 is CASSQDLTNTEAFF. Written as DNA, the CDR3 is TGCGCCAGCAGCCAAGATCTAACGAACACTGAAGCTTTCTTT. The V and J genes are TRBV4-3 and TRBJ1-1; D gene unclear. This CDR3 has 14 amino acids. Trimming pared 0 bases from V and 1 base from J, leaving 6 bases between. The germline CDR1 and CDR2 sequences are LGHNA and YSLEER.

This sequence joins TRBV5-1 and TRBJ1-2; the D is unclear. The CDR3 loop spans 13 amino acids. Germline-derived CDR1 and CDR2 are SGHRS and YFSETQ. The V gene lost 0 bases and the J gene lost 7 bases, with 10 bases spanning the gap. The CDR3 nucleotides are TGCGCCAGCAGCTTGGCGGGGATTGGTGGCTACACCTTC. Protein product: CASSLAGIGGYTF.

The V gene is TRBV6-5, the J gene TRBJ2-5, with D possibly TRBD1 on 6 matching bases. The length of the CDR3 is 14 residues. V gave up 6 bases and J gave up 1 base, with 12 bases separating them. CDR1 MNHEY and CDR2 SVGAGI come from the germline V gene. As DNA, the CDR3 is TGTGCCAGCAGAGCCAGGACAGCCCAAGAGACCCAGTACTTC. It translates to CASRARTAQETQYF.

This chain connects TRBV19 to TRBJ1-2, with 8 bases that match TRBD1. This CDR3 is 14 amino acids long. Germline CDR1 LNHDA, CDR2 SQIVND (reference sequence). Trimming took 1 base from V and 6 from J; bases not matched to a gene: 4. The CDR3, as DNA: TGTGCCAGTAGTATAGTCCCGACAGGGGATGGCTACACCTTC. Translated, it gives CASSIVPTGDGYTF. The entire variable domain, with the rest obtained from reference TRBV19 and TRBJ1-2, is as follows: DGGITQSPKYLFRKEGQNVTLSCEQNLNHDAMYWYRQDPGQGLRLIYYSQIVNDFQKGDIAEGYSVSREKKESFPLTVTSAQKNPTAFYLCASSIVPTGDGYTFGSGTRLTVV.

The chain recombines TRBV5-6 with TRBJ2-5; 11 bases are shared with TRBD2. The CDR3 length is 17 residues. Per the germline V gene, CDR1 is SGHDT and CDR2 is YYEEEE. V lost 3 bases, J lost 5 bases, and 12 bases stayed unmatched. The chain's CDR3 is CASSSRLAGLNSETQYF. The CDR3, as DNA: TGTGCCAGCAGCTCACGACTAGCGGGGCTCAATTCCGAGACCCAGTACTTC.

The chain recombines TRBV30 with TRBJ2-1; D is ambiguous. Germline V CDR1 and CDR2: GTSNPN, SVGIG (reference sequence). Trimming stripped 2 bases from V and 5 bases from J, with 4 bases between. This CDR3 comprises 11 residues. DNA of the CDR3: TGTGCCTGGAGTATTAACAATGAGCAGTTCTTC. Its protein product is CAWSINNEQFF.

The chain combines TRBV9 with TRBJ1-5; 7 bases fit TRBD1. Germline CDR1 SGDLS, CDR2 YYNGEE. The length of the CDR3 is 14 residues. Trimming took 4 bases from V and 5 from J; bases not matched to a gene: 6. Here the CDR3 reads CASSRRTGDQPQHF. CDR3 coding DNA: TGTGCCAGCAGCAGACGAACAGGGGATCAGCCCCAGCATTTT. Supplemented by reference TRBV9 and TRBJ1-5, the full variable domain reads DSGVTQTPKHLITATGQRVTLRCSPRSGDLSVYWYQQSLDQGLQFLIQYYNGEERAKGNILERFSAQQFPDLHSELNLSSLELGDSALYFCASSRRTGDQPQHFGDGTRLSIL.

The chain joins TRBV18 to TRBJ2-1; D is possibly TRBD2 (5 bases). Trimming took 6 bases from V and 8 from J, leaving 20 bases between them. This CDR3 contains 15 residues. CDR1 is KGHSH, CDR2 LQKENI, per germline. The CDR3 DNA follows: TGTGCCAGCTCGGGAGTCCGGGTCGCGACGGATGAGCAGTTCTTC. It encodes CASSGVRVATDEQFF.

The count of this clone is one. The chain has TRBV27 and TRBJ2-7; 9 nucleotides agree with TRBD1. The CDR3 sequence is 15 residues long. Germline assignment: CDR1 MNHEY and CDR2 SMNVEV (reference sequence). The J segment lost 2 bases and the V segment lost 5 bases, leaving 7 bases of the junction unmatched. The CDR3 region is CASSTVRQGAYEQYF. CDR3 DNA: TGTGCCAGCAGTACCGTCCGACAGGGGGCCTACGAGCAGTACTTC.

The chain uses TRBV7-9 and TRBJ2-3; 13 nucleotides match TRBD2. The V gene end was trimmed by 10 bases and the J gene end by 4 bases; junction bases not matched to a gene: 8. This CDR3 comprises 15 residues. Germline loops: CDR1 SEHNR, CDR2 FQNEAQ (reference sequence). The CDR3 coding sequence is TGTGCCATCCAGAGGACTAGCGGGGGTGCAGATACGCAGTATTTT. Translating it yields CAIQRTSGGADTQYF.

This clone was detected only once. Compared with germline, one end of the junction differs, possibly owing to a read error. The chain joins TRBV6-1 to TRBJ2-1; possible D gene TRBD2, 5 bases. Germline V gives CDR1 MNHNS, CDR2 SASEGT. The CDR3 consists of 13 residues. CDR3 amino acids: CASSEVKSGLRVF. In nucleotides, the CDR3 is TGTGCCAGCAGTGAAGTAAAGAGCGGTCTAAGGGTCTTC.

The rearrangement links TRBV29-1 to TRBJ2-5, with 12 bases matching TRBD2. The CDR3 length is 14 residues. The V segment lost 4 bases and the J segment 5 bases; nucleotides outside the gene matches: 5. Per germline, CDR1 SQVTM and CDR2 ANQGSEA. The CDR3 protein is CSVASGLAGETQYF. The CDR3 DNA reads TGCAGCGTTGCTTCCGGACTAGCGGGGGAGACCCAGTACTTC.

This chain connects TRBV19 to TRBJ2-7, with 10 bases identical to TRBD2. CDR1 and CDR2 (germline): LNHDA, SQIVND (reference sequence). The length of the CDR3 is 14 residues. V was clipped by 10 bases and J by 3 bases; unmatched bases: 9. The CDR3 coding sequence is TGTGCCACAAAACCGGGACTAGCGAACTACGAGCAGTACTTC. Translating it yields CATKPGLANYEQYF.

The V gene is TRBV4-1, the J gene TRBJ1-2; no definite D call. Trimming shortened V by 3 bases and J by 8 bases, and 13 bases separated the two germline ends. This CDR3 spans 13 amino acids. Per the germline V gene, CDR1 is MGHRA and CDR2 is YSYEKL. CDR3: CASSQPKEEGYTF. As DNA, the CDR3 is TGCGCCAGCAGCCAGCCTAAGGAGGAGGGCTACACCTTC.

This chain joins TRBV19 and TRBJ1-1; 9 nucleotides line up with TRBD1. The CDR3 runs to 12 residues. Per germline, CDR1 LNHDA and CDR2 SQIVND (reference sequence). J was trimmed by 4 bases and V by 7 bases; bases with no gene match: 1. In DNA form, the CDR3 reads TGTGCCAGTATGGGACAGGGCACTGAAGCTTTCTTT. Translation gives CASMGQGTEAFF.

CDR3 region: CASSQVGRAGQETQYF. In nucleotides, the CDR3 is TGCGCCAGCAGCCAAGTGGGGAGGGCAGGACAAGAGACCCAGTACTTC. The V gene is TRBV4-1, the J gene TRBJ2-5, with 7 bases that match TRBD2. Per the germline V gene, CDR1 is MGHRA and CDR2 is YSYEKL. The J segment lost 2 bases and the V segment lost 1 base, leaving 7 bases of the junction unmatched. The CDR3 contains 16 residues.

Only one count was recorded for this clone. The chain links TRBV14 to TRBJ2-7, with TRBD1 matching over 9 bases. The CDR3 is 15 residues long. V gave up 4 bases and J gave up 0 bases; unmatched junction bases: 4. Germline V lookup: CDR1 SGHDN, CDR2 FVKESK. The CDR3: CASSPRTGDSYEQYF. The CDR3 DNA reads as TGTGCCAGCAGCCCACGGACAGGGGACTCCTACGAGCAGTACTTC. Full variable domain (missing parts from reference TRBV14 and TRBJ2-7): EAGVTQFPSHSVIEKGQTVTLRCDPISGHDNLYWYRRVMGKEIKFLLHFVKESKQDESGMPNNRFLAERTGGTYSTLKVQPAELEDSGVYFCASSPRTGDSYEQYFGPGTRLTVT.